This is a list of T cell receptor beta chains from one sample in a study of shared clonotypes between healthy human individuals. Here immunoSEQ multiplex PCR was the method, and the copy in TCRdb shows in-frame clones only, minus some. The table shows more than 2 million clones, with approximately 95% occurring only once. Source material: naive CD4+ T cells sorted from blood. The receptor source for this set is a man younger than 30 in good health. CDR3s include the opening cysteine and the closing phenylalanine or tryptophan. The D gene is left open where the match is weak. Size tells how often a clone was seen (once, few, many) or the class of an expanded clone, and some rows leave it out.

cdr3_aa,cdr3_nt,d_call,j_call,v_call,clone_size
CASSDTGGREKLFF,TGTGCCAGCAGCGATACAGGGGGCAGGGAAAAACTGTTTTTT,TRBD1,TRBJ1-4,TRBV2,-
CASSETFTITKNTEAFF,TGTGCCAGCAGCGAGACCTTCACGATAACAAAGAACACTGAAGCTTTCTTT,-,TRBJ1-1,TRBV9,-
CASSLPLQNSPLHF,TGTGCCAGCAGCTTACCCCTCCAAAATTCACCCCTCCACTTT,-,TRBJ1-6,TRBV7-9,-
CASSQDRAGGYEQYF,TGCGCCAGCAGCCAAGATCGGGCGGGAGGGTACGAGCAGTACTTC,TRBD2,TRBJ2-7,TRBV4-1,-
CASSFGTENTGELFF,TGTGCCAGCAGTTTTGGGACAGAGAACACCGGGGAGCTGTTTTTT,TRBD1,TRBJ2-2,TRBV27,-
CASSIQGDNTEAFF,TGTGCCAGCAGCATACAGGGGGACAACACTGAAGCTTTCTTT,TRBD1,TRBJ1-1,TRBV9,once
CAWSLGQPGGTDTQYF,TGTGCCTGGAGCCTGGGGCAGCCAGGGGGGACAGATACGCAGTATTTT,-,TRBJ2-3,TRBV30,-
CASSVTGDYGYTF,TGCGCCAGCAGCGTAACAGGGGATTATGGCTACACCTTC,TRBD1,TRBJ1-2,TRBV5-1,-
CASSQEPSVHEQYF,TGCGCCAGCAGCCAAGAACCTTCCGTACACGAGCAGTACTTC,-,TRBJ2-7,TRBV4-1,-
CASSQEAGSSYEQYF,TGCGCCAGCAGCCAAGAGGCGGGGAGCTCCTACGAGCAGTACTTC,-,TRBJ2-7,TRBV4-3,-